This T cell receptor beta chain comes out of a study of blood T cells in healthy people across ages. Study results and limitations: Unsorted PBMCs prevented conclusive naive versus antigen-experienced comparison. Estimates based on one million T cells were treated as lower bounds.

A J-beta primer mix and a sample-barcoded 5' primer were used in a second PCR of roughly 6 to 11 cycles. Samples each returned at least 3 million CDR3-containing paired-end reads. TCRdb re-derived calls from the 5' RACE reads in MiXCR, one entry per CDR3 protein. The data hold hundreds of thousands of distinct CDR3 sequences, with about 28% observed a single time. The CDR3 has 15 residues. On this clonotype: What it binds is unknown. This may stem from a read error, because a much larger clone lies one nucleotide away.

Every sample gave at least 6 micrograms of total RNA when it was extracted. The TCR comes from a woman over 75 in good health. Specimen: blood. The V call is TRBV12-3 or TRBV12-4, the J call TRBJ2-7, with D tentatively TRBD2 (5 bases). CDR3 amino acids: CTSSERKGLTYEQYF. The CDR3 DNA follows: TGTACCAGCAGTGAGAGAAAAGGACTTACCTACGAGCAGTACTTC.